Described below is a single T cell receptor beta chain sequence and its context. Its antigen is unknown. Per the germline V gene, CDR1 is SGHDT and CDR2 is YYEEEE. This CDR3 region has 16 residues. V was pared by 3 bases and J by 2 bases, with 5 bases of the junction left unmatched. This sample was included in a study of identifying expanded T cells in peripheral blood. Whole-study results and caveats: Technical replicates showed approximately 1.2 changed clones; around two weeks around 15; four weeks 19. Variance in clone template counts between approximately 2-week samples significantly increased with total template count across all healthy donors.

No infections or other immune events were documented during collection. Assay used: immunoSEQ multiplex PCR; TCRdb lists only in-frame clones, some missing. In the table there are nearly 60,000 clones, roughly nine tenths of which are singletons. This receptor was obtained from a person aged 18 to 75 in good health. Sequencing input: blood. This sequence joins TRBV5-6 and TRBJ2-3, with 11 bases matching TRBD1. Written as DNA, the CDR3 is TGTGCCAGCAGCTGGACAGGGGGCGAGGTCACAGATACGCAGTATTTT. Its translation is CASSWTGGEVTDTQYF.